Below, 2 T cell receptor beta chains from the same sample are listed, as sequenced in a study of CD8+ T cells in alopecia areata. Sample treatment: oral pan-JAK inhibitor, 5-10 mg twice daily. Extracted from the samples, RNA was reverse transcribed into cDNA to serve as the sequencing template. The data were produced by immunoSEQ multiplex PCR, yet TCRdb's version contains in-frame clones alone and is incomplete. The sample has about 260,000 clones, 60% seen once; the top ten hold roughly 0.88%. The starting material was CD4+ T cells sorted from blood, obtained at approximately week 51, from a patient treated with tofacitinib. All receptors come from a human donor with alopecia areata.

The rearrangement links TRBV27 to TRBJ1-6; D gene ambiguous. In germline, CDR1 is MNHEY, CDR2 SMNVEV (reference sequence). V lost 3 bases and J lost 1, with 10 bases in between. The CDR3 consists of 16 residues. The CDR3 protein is CASSLAGLSYNSPLHF. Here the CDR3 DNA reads TGTGCCAGCAGTTTGGCGGGGTTATCCTATAATTCACCCCTCCACTTT.

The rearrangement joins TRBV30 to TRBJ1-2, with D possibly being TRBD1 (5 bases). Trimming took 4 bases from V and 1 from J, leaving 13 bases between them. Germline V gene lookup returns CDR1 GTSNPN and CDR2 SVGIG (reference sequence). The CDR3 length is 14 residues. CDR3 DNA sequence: TGTGCCTGGAAGTCCGACAGCATTAACTATGGCTACACCTTC. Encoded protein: CAWKSDSINYGYTF.